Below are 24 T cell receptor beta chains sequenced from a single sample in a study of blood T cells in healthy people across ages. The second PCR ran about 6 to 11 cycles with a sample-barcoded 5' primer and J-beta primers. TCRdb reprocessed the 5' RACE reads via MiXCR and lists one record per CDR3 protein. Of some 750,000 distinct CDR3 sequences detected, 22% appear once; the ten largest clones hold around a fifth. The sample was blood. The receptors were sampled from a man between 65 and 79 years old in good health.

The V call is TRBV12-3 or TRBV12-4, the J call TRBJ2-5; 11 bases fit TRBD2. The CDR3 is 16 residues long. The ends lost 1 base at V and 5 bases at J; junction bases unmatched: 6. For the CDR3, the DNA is TGTGCCAGCAGTTTAGAGGTGACTAGCGGGATTGAGACCCAGTACTTC. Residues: CASSLEVTSGIETQYF.

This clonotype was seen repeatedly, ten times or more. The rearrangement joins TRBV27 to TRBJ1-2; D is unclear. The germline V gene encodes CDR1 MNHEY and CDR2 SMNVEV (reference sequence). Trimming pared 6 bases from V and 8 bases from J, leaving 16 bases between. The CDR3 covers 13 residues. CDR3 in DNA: TGTGCCAGCAGCGACGGCAGGCTGTACGGCTACACCTTC. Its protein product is CASSDGRLYGYTF.

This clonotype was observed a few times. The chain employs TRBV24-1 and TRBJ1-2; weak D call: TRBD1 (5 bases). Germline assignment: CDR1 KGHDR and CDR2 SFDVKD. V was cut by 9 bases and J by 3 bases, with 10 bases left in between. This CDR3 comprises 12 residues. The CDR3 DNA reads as TGTGCCACCGGGGGAGTTGACTATGGCTACACCTTC. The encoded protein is CATGGVDYGYTF.

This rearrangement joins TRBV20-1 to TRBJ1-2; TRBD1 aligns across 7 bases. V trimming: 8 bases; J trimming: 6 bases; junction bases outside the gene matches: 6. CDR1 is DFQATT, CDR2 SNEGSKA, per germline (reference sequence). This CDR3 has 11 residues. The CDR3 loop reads CSQGQSDGYTF. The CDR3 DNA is TGCAGTCAGGGACAGAGTGATGGCTACACCTTC.

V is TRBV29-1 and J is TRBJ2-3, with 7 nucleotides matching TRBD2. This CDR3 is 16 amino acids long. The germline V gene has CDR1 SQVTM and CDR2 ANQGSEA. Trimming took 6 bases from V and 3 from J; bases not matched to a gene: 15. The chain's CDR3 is CSVLSAPSGYTDTQYF. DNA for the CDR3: TGCAGCGTCCTTTCGGCGCCTAGCGGTTATACAGATACGCAGTATTTT.

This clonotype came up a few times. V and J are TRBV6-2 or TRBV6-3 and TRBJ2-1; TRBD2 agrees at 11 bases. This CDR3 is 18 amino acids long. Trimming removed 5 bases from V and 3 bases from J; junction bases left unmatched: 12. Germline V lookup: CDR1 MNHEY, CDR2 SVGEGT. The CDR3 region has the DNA TGTGCCAGCAGTAAGGGACTAGCGGAACCTAGCGACTACAATGAGCAGTTCTTC. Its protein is CASSKGLAEPSDYNEQFF.

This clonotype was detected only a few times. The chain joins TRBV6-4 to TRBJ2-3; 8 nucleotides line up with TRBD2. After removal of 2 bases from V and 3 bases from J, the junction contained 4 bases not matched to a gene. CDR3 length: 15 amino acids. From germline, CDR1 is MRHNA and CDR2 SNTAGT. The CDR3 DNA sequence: TGTGCCAGCAGTGACCCCAGCGGGGGTACAGATACGCAGTATTTT. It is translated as CASSDPSGGTDTQYF.

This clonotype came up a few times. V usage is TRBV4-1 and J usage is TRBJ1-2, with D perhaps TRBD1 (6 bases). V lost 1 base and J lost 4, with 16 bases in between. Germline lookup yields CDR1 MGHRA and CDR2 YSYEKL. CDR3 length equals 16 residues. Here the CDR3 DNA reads TGCGCCAGCAGCCAAGGGCAGGGGCTGTACTTCTATGGCTACACCTTC. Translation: CASSQGQGLYFYGYTF.

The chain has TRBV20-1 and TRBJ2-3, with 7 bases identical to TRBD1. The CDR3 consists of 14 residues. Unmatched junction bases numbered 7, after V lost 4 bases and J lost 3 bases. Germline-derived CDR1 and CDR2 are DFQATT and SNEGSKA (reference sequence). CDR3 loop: CSATHSQGTDTQYF. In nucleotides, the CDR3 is TGCAGTGCTACCCACTCACAGGGGACAGATACGCAGTATTTT.

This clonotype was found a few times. CDR3 region: CASSRTRVIGDTQYF. The CDR3 nucleotides are TGTGCCAGCAGCAGAACCAGGGTGATTGGAGATACGCAGTATTTT. The chain carries TRBV7-3 and TRBJ2-3, with D perhaps TRBD1 (5 bases). V was trimmed by 5 bases and J by 5 bases, leaving 17 bases between them. Germline CDR1 reads SGHTA; CDR2 reads FQGTGA. The CDR3 sequence is 15 residues long. The full variable domain, in which reference TRBV7-3 and TRBJ2-3 provide the parts outside the CDR3, is GAGVSQTPSNKVTEKGKYVELRCDPISGHTALYWYRQSLGQGPEFLIYFQGTGAADDSGLPNDRFFAVRPEGSVSTLKIQRTERGDSAVYLCASSRTRVIGDTQYFGPGTRLTVL.

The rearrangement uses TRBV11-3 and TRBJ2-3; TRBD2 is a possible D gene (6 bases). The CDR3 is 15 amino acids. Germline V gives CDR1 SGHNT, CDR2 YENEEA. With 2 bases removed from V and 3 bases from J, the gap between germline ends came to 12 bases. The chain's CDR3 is CASSLRASVTDTQYF. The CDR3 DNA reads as TGTGCCAGCAGCTTAAGGGCTAGCGTAACAGATACGCAGTATTTT.

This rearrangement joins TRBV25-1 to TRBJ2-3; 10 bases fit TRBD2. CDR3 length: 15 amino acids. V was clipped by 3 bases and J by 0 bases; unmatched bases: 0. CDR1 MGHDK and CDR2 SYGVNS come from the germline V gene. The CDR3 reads CASSEGLASTDTQYF. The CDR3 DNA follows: TGTGCCAGCAGTGAGGGACTAGCGAGCACAGATACGCAGTATTTT.

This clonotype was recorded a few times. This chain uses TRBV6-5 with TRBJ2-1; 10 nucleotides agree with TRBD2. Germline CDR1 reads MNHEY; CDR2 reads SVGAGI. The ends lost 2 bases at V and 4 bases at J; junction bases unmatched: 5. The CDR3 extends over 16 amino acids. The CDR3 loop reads CASSYGSGRVYNEQFF. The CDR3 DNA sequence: TGTGCCAGCAGTTACGGCAGCGGGAGGGTTTACAATGAGCAGTTCTTC.

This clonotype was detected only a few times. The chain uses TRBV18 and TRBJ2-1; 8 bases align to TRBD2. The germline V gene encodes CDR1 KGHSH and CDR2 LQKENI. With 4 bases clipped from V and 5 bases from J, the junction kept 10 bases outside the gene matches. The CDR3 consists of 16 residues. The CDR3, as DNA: TGTGCCAGCTCACGACCGGGGCTAGCGGGTAACAATGAGCAGTTCTTC. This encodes CASSRPGLAGNNEQFF.

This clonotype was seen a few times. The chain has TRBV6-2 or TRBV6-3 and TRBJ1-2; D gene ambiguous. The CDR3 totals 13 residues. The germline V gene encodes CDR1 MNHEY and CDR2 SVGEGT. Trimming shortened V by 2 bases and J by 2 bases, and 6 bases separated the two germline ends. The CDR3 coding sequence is TGTGCCAGCAGTTACGACACCAACTATGGCTACACCTTC. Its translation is CASSYDTNYGYTF.

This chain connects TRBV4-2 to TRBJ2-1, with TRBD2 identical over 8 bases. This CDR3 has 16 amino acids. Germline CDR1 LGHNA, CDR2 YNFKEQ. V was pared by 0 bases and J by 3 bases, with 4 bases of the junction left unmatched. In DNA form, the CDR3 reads TGTGCCAGCAGCCAAGAGAGGACTAGCTTCTACAATGAGCAGTTCTTC. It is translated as CASSQERTSFYNEQFF.

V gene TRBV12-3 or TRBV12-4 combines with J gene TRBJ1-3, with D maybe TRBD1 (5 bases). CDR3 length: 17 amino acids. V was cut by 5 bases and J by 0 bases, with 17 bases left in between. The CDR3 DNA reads TGTGCCAGCAGTCTCCGCTGGGGCAGCTCCTCTGGAAACACCATATATTTT. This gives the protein CASSLRWGSSSGNTIYF.

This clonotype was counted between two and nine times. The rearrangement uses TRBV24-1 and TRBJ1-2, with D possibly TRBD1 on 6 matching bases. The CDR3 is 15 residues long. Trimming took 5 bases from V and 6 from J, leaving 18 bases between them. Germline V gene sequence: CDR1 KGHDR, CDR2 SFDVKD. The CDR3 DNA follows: TGTGCCACCAGTGCCTCCTCTACAGGGCAGAATGGCTACACCTTC. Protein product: CATSASSTGQNGYTF.

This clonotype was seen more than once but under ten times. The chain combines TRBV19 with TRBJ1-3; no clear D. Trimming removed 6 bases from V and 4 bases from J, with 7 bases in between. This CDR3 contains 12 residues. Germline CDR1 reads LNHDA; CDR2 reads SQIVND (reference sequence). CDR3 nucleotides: TGTGCCAGTAGGTCAGGAGGAAACACCATATATTTT. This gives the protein CASRSGGNTIYF.

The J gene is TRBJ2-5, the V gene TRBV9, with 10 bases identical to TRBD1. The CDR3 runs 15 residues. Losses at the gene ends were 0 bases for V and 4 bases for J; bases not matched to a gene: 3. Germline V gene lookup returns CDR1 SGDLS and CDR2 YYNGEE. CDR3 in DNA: TGTGCCAGCAGCGTAGCTGGACAGGGGGTAGAGACCCAGTACTTC. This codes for CASSVAGQGVETQYF.

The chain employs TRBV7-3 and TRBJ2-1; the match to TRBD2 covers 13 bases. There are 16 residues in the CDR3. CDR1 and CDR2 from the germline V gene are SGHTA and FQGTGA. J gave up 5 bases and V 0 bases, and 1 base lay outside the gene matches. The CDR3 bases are TGTGCCAGCAGCTTAACGGGGACTAGCGGGAACAATGAGCAGTTCTTC. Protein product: CASSLTGTSGNNEQFF.

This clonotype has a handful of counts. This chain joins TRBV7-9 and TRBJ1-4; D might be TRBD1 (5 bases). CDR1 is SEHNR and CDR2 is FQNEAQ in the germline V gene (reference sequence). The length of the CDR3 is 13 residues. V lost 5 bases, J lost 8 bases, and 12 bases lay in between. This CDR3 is CASSEPGTEKLFF. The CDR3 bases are TGTGCCAGCAGCGAACCCGGGACCGAAAAACTGTTTTTT.

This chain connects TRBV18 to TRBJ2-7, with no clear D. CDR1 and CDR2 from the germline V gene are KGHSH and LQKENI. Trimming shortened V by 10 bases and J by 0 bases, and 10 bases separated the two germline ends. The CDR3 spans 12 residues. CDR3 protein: CANPPDSYEQYV. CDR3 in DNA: TGTGCCAACCCACCGGACTCCTACGAGCAGTACGTC.

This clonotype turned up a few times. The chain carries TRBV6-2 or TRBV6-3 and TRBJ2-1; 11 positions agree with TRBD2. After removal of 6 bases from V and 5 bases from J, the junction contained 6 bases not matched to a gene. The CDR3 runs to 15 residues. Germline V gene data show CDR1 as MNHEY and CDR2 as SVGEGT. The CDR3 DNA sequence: TGTGCCAGCAGAACTAGCGGGAGTCACGACAATGAGCAGTTCTTC. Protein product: CASRTSGSHDNEQFF.